These 10 T cell receptor beta chains were sequenced from one sample in a study of T-cell memory formation after mild COVID-19. Each CDR3 protein gets one entry after TCRdb re-called the 5' RACE reads with MiXCR. This table holds about 170,000 distinct CDR3 sequences, 10% to 15% found once. Specimen: PBMCs or a T cell subset sorted from them (not recorded which). Receptor source: a young man who had mild COVID-19 (a few samples of this study predate the infection). Cell type and time point are not known.

The rearrangement uses TRBV7-3 and TRBJ1-3, with a tentative D call TRBD1 (5 bases). CDR1 SGHTA and CDR2 FQGTGA come from the germline V gene. The CDR3 covers 13 residues. The V and J ends lost 3 bases and 9 bases respectively, with 12 bases between them. CDR3 amino acids: CASSFDSRGTIYF. DNA of the CDR3: TGTGCCAGCAGCTTCGACAGTAGGGGCACCATATATTTT.

This clonotype was recorded many times. The J gene is TRBJ2-7, the V gene TRBV7-6; D possibly corresponds to TRBD2 (5 bases). This CDR3 contains 13 residues. CDR1 SGHVS and CDR2 FNYEAQ come from the germline V gene. CDR3 coding DNA: TGTGGGACCGTGTGGGTGGGTTATGCGGGGCAGTACTTC. Protein sequence: CGTVWVGYAGQYF.

This clonotype was observed a handful of times. This sequence joins TRBV7-2 and TRBJ1-3; D is unresolved. Germline V gene data show CDR1 as SGHTA and CDR2 as FQGNSA. The CDR3 covers 15 residues. Trimming cost V 1 base and J 4 bases, with 11 bases left between them. CDR3 sequence: CASSLGTGRGNTIYF. Here the CDR3 DNA reads TGTGCCAGCAGCTTAGGGACGGGGAGGGGAAACACCATATATTTT.

This sequence joins TRBV24-1 and TRBJ2-1, with 8 bases lining up with TRBD2. The CDR3 is 16 amino acids. The V gene's germline CDR1 is KGHDR and CDR2 SFDVKD. Germline trimming cut 2 bases from V and 2 bases from J; bases unmatched to any gene: 4. In DNA, the CDR3 is TGTGCCACCAGTGATTGGAGCGGGGGACCCTACAATGAGCAGTTCTTC. Encoded protein: CATSDWSGGPYNEQFF.

This clonotype was seen a few times. The gene calls are TRBV4-3 and TRBJ1-5; a possible D gene is TRBD1 (5 bases). Trimming took 1 base from V and 5 from J, leaving 12 bases between them. The CDR3 runs 15 residues. The germline V gene has CDR1 LGHNA and CDR2 YSLEER. The CDR3 region is CASSQGPGGYQPQHF. CDR3 sequence (DNA): TGCGCCAGCAGCCAAGGGCCGGGGGGATATCAGCCCCAGCATTTT.

The gene calls are TRBV9 and TRBJ2-1; 11 bases match TRBD2. V lost 2 bases and J lost 0; bases outside the gene matches: 1. CDR1 and CDR2 from the germline V gene are SGDLS and YYNGEE. The CDR3 sequence is 16 residues long. The CDR3 region is CASSVSGGGSYNEQFF. CDR3 sequence (DNA): TGTGCCAGCAGCGTTAGCGGGGGGGGCTCCTACAATGAGCAGTTCTTC.

This clonotype appeared a few times. The V call is TRBV24-1, the J call TRBJ2-5; a possible D gene is TRBD1 (6 bases). Trimming removed 2 bases from V and 2 bases from J, with 8 bases in between. Germline V lookup: CDR1 KGHDR, CDR2 SFDVKD. The length of the CDR3 is 14 residues. CDR3 sequence: CATSDSGDQETQYF. The CDR3 region has the DNA TGTGCCACCAGTGATTCAGGGGATCAAGAGACCCAGTACTTC.

The chain's CDR3 is CASSPGPRGYTF. The CDR3 nucleotides are TGTGCCAGCAGTCCCGGGCCGAGAGGCTACACCTTC. This chain links TRBV12-3 or TRBV12-4 with TRBJ1-2; no reliable D call. Trimming pared 5 bases from V and 8 bases from J, leaving 12 bases between. The CDR3 length is 12 residues.

This clonotype appeared once. A clone one base away is much larger, so this may be a read error. The rearrangement links TRBV5-5 to TRBJ2-5, with D possibly TRBD1 on 5 matching bases. V was cut by 8 bases and J by 4 bases, with 18 bases left in between. This CDR3 contains 14 residues. Germline V CDR1 and CDR2: SGHKS, YYEKEE (reference sequence). For the CDR3, the DNA is TGTGCCAGAAGGTCAGGGTACGGACGAGAGACCCAGTACTTC. It translates to CARRSGYGRETQYF. The variable domain in full, completed from reference TRBV5-5 and TRBJ2-5, reads DAGVTQSPTHLIKTRGQQVTLRCSPISGHKSVSWYQQVLGQGPQFIFQYYEKEERGRGNFPDRFSARQFPNYSSELNVNALLLGDSALYLCARRSGYGRETQYFGPGTRLLVL.

V and J are TRBV5-1 and TRBJ1-2; 9 nucleotides match TRBD1. Trimming took 4 bases from V and 6 from J; bases not matched to a gene: 4. In germline, CDR1 is SGHRS, CDR2 YFSETQ. The CDR3 runs to 13 residues. The CDR3 spells CASSMGQGDGYTF. CDR3 nucleotide sequence: TGCGCCAGCAGCATGGGACAGGGTGATGGCTACACCTTC. Drawing the rest from reference TRBV5-1 and TRBJ1-2, the complete variable domain is KAGVTQTPRYLIKTRGQQVTLSCSPISGHRSVSWYQQTPGQGLQFLFEYFSETQRNKGNFPGRFSGRQFSNSRSEMNVSTLELGDSALYLCASSMGQGDGYTFGSGTRLTVV.